This T cell receptor beta chain was sequenced during a study of T cells in localized non-small cell lung cancer. Points from the study as a whole: Appearing in adjacent lung were a median roughly 60 of the top 100 tumor clones. Uninvolved adjacent lung showed higher T cell clonality than tumor. Heterogeneity remains possible because sequencing was limited to only one tumor region.

The CDR3 runs to 14 residues. With 3 bases removed from V and 0 bases from J, the gap between germline ends came to 6 bases. Germline V CDR1 and CDR2: SGHAT, FQNNGV. A remark on this clone: The antigen is unknown.

TCRdb keeps only in-frame clones here, not all; method: immunoSEQ multiplex PCR. The table includes about 24,000 clones, 90% to 95% detected once. Sample: peripheral blood, taken before any cancer treatment. J is TRBJ1-3 and V is TRBV11-2; D not certain. The source is a woman aged 40-69 years with stage I lung adenocarcinoma. CDR3 bases: TGTGCCAGCAGCTTTGGCATCTCTGGAAACACCATATATTTT. It translates to CASSFGISGNTIYF. Looking up the rest from reference TRBV11-2 and TRBJ1-3 gives the full variable domain: EAGVAQSPRYKIIEKRQSVAFWCNPISGHATLYWYQQILGQGPKLLIQFQNNGVVDDSQLPKDRFSAERLKGVDSTLKIQPAKLEDSAVYLCASSFGISGNTIYFGEGSWLTVV.